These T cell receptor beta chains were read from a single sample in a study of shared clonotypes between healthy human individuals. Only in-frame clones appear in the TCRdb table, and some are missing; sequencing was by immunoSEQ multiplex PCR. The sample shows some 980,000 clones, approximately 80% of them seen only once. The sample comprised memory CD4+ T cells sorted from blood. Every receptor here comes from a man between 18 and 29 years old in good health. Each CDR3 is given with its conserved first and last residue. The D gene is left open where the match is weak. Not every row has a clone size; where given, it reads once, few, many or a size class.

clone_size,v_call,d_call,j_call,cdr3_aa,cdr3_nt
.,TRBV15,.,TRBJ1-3,CATSRGSGNAGNTIYF,TGTGCCACCAGCAGAGGTTCGGGGAATGCTGGAAACACCATATATTTT
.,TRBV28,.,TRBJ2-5,CASKVGRGYQETQYF,TGTGCCAGCAAGGTGGGCAGGGGCTACCAAGAGACCCAGTACTTC
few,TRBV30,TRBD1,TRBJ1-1,CAWSVAGQGNTEAFF,TGTGCCTGGAGTGTTGCTGGACAGGGGAACACTGAAGCTTTCTTT
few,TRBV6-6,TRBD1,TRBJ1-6,CASTQTGYNSPLHF,TGTGCCAGCACCCAGACAGGGTATAATTCACCCCTCCACTTT
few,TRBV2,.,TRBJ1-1,CASSVTGNTEAFF,TGTGCCAGCAGTGTGACAGGGAACACTGAAGCTTTCTTT
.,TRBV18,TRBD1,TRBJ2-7,CASSPGQRLKNISYEQYF,TGTGCCAGCTCACCGGGACAGAGGTTAAAAAATATTTCCTACGAGCAGTACTTC
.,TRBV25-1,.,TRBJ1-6,CASSELRQAPLHF,TGTGCCAGCAGTGAACTCAGACAGGCACCCCTCCACTTT
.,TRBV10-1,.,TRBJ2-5,CASSESWGLNQETQYF,TGCGCCAGCAGTGAGTCTTGGGGGTTAAACCAAGAGACCCAGTACTTC
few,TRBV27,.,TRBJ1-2,CASSLRGIHGYGYTF,TGTGCCAGCAGTTTAAGAGGGATTCACGGCTATGGCTACACCTTC
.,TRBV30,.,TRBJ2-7,CAWRGSYEQYF,TGTGCCTGGAGAGGCAGCTACGAGCAGTACTTC
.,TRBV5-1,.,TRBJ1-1,CASSLGGLNTEAFF,TGCGCCAGCAGCTTGGGCGGACTGAACACTGAAGCTTTCTTT
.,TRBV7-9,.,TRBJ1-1,CASTRENMNTEAFF,TGTGCCAGCACGCGGGAAAACATGAACACTGAAGCTTTCTTT
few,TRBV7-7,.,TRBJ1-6,CASSLDPRVPLHF,TGTGCTAGCAGCTTAGATCCGAGAGTACCCCTCCACTTT
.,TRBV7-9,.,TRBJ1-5,CASSEGGNQPQHF,TGTGCCAGCAGCGAGGGGGGCAATCAGCCCCAGCATTTT
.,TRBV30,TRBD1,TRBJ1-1,CACRGQGAETEAFF,TGTGCCTGCCGGGGACAGGGGGCCGAAACTGAAGCTTTCTTT
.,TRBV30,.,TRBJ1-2,CAWSVDRAFGGIYGYTF,TGTGCCTGGAGTGTAGATAGGGCTTTCGGGGGAATCTATGGCTACACCTTC
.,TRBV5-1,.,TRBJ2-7,CASSFTITGPPIPPYEQYF,TGCGCCAGCAGCTTCACAATCACGGGACCGCCGATACCCCCCTACGAGCAGTACTTC
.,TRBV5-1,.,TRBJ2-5,CASSLAFEETQYF,TGCGCCAGCAGCTTGGCCTTTGAAGAGACCCAGTACTTC
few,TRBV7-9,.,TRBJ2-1,CASSTGLGEGNEQFF,TGTGCCAGCAGCACCGGACTGGGCGAAGGGAATGAGCAGTTCTTC
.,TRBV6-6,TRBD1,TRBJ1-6,CASGTGDSPLHF,TGTGCCAGCGGGACAGGGGATTCACCCCTCCACTTT
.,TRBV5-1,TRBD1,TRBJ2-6,CASSPGQGVSGANVLTF,TGCGCCAGCAGCCCGGGACAGGGAGTGTCTGGGGCCAACGTCCTGACTTTC
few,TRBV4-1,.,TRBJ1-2,CASIPGRRSYGYTF,TGCGCCAGCATCCCCGGTCGCAGATCCTATGGCTACACCTTC
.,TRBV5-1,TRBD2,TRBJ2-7,CASSLVGGSSYEQYF,TGCGCCAGCAGCTTGGTCGGGGGGAGCTCCTACGAGCAGTACTTC